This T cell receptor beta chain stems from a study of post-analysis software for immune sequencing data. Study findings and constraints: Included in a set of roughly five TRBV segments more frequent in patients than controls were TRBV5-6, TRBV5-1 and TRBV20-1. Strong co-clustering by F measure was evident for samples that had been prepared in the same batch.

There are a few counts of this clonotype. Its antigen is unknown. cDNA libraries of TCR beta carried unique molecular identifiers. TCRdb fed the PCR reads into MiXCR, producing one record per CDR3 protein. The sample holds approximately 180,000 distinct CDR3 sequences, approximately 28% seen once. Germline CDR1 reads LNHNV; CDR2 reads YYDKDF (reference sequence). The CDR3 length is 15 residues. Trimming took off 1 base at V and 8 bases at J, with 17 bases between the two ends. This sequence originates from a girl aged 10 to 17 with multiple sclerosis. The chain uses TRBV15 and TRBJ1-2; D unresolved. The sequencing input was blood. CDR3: CATSRAWVLGEGYTF. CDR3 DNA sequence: TGTGCCACCAGCAGAGCCTGGGTTTTGGGAGAAGGCTACACCTTC.